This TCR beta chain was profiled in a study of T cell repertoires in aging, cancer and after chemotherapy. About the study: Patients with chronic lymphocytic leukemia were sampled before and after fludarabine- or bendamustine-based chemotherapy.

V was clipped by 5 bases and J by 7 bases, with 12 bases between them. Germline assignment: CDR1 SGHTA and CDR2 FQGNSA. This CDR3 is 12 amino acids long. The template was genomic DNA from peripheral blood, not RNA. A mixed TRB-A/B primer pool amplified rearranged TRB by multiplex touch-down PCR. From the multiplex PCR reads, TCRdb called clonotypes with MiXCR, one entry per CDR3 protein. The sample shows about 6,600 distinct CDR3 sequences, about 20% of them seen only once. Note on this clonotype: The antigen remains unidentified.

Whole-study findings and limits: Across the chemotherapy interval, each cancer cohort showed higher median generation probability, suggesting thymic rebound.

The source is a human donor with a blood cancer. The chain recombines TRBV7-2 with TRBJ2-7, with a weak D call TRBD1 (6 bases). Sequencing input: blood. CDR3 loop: CASSITGKEQYF. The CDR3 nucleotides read TGTGCCAGCAGCATCACAGGGAAAGAGCAGTACTTC.